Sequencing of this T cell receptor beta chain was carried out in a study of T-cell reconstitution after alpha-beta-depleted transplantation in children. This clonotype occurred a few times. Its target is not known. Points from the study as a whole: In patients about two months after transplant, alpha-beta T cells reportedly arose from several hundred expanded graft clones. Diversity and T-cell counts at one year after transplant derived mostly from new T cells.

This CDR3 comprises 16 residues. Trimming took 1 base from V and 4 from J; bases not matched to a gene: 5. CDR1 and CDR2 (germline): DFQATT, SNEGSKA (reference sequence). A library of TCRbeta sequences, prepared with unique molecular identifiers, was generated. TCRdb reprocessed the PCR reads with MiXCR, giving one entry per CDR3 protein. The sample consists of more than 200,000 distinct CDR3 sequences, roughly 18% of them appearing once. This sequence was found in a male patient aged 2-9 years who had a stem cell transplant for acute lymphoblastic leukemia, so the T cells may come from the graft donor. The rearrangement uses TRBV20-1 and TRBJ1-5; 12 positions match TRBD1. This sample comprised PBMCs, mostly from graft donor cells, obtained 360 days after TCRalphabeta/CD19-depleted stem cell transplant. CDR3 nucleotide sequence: TGCAGTGCTAGAGTCCGGGACAGGGGGCGAAATCAGCCCCAGCATTTT. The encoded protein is CSARVRDRGRNQPQHF.